A selection of T cell receptor beta chains follows, all from one sample in a study of post-analysis software for immune sequencing data. TCRdb fed the PCR reads into MiXCR, producing one record per CDR3 protein. This sample has 350,000 to 450,000 distinct CDR3 sequences, with roughly 38% found just once. The specimen sequenced was blood. These TCRs come from a girl aged 2 to 10 with multiple sclerosis. Each CDR3 is given with its conserved first and last residue. D genes are given only for firm matches. Size is omitted from some rows. Given values are once, few, many or a class for expanded clones.

abundance: NA; d_gene: NA; v_gene: TRBV28; j_gene: TRBJ1-2; CDR3aa: CASSSDYGYTF; CDR3nt: TGTGCCAGCAGTTCAGACTATGGCTACACCTTC
abundance: few; d_gene: NA; v_gene: TRBV15; j_gene: TRBJ2-7; CDR3aa: CATSRGRDYYEQYF; CDR3nt: TGTGCCACCAGCAGAGGCCGAGATTACTACGAGCAGTACTTC
abundance: few; d_gene: NA; v_gene: TRBV10-1; j_gene: TRBJ2-1; CDR3aa: CASSDWLASHEQFF; CDR3nt: TGCGCCAGCAGTGATTGGCTAGCGTCCCATGAGCAGTTCTTC
abundance: NA; d_gene: NA; v_gene: TRBV12-3/TRBV12-4; j_gene: TRBJ2-2; CDR3aa: CASTDLRGTGELFF; CDR3nt: TGTGCCAGCACAGACTTGAGGGGGACCGGGGAGCTGTTTTTT
abundance: NA; d_gene: NA; v_gene: TRBV10-3; j_gene: TRBJ1-1; CDR3aa: CAFSPGAGGGTEAFF; CDR3nt: TGTGCCTTCAGTCCCGGTGCGGGGGGAGGCACTGAAGCTTTCTTT
abundance: NA; d_gene: TRBD2; v_gene: TRBV2; j_gene: TRBJ2-3; CDR3aa: CASRGGLAGVTDTQYF; CDR3nt: TGTGCCAGCAGGGGAGGACTAGCGGGAGTCACAGATACGCAGTATTTT
abundance: few; d_gene: NA; v_gene: TRBV28; j_gene: TRBJ1-6; CDR3aa: CASSPANSPLHF; CDR3nt: TGTGCCAGCAGTCCGGCTAATTCACCCCTCCACTTT
abundance: NA; d_gene: NA; v_gene: TRBV29-1; j_gene: TRBJ2-1; CDR3aa: CSVSGQTRTDSYNEQFF; CDR3nt: TGCAGCGTTTCCGGACAGACCCGGACAGACTCCTACAATGAGCAGTTCTTC
abundance: few; d_gene: NA; v_gene: TRBV5-1; j_gene: TRBJ2-5; CDR3aa: CASNSGGNAPETQYF; CDR3nt: TGCGCCAGCAACAGTGGGGGGAACGCTCCAGAGACCCAGTACTTC
abundance: few; d_gene: NA; v_gene: TRBV7-2; j_gene: TRBJ2-5; CDR3aa: CASSFAGPEQYF; CDR3nt: TGTGCCAGCAGCTTCGCTGGGCCTGAGCAGTACTTC
abundance: NA; d_gene: NA; v_gene: TRBV6-6; j_gene: TRBJ2-3; CDR3aa: CASSYAHAGGTDTQYF; CDR3nt: TGTGCCAGCAGTTACGCCCATGCTGGTGGCACAGATACGCAGTATTTT
abundance: few; d_gene: TRBD1; v_gene: TRBV20-1; j_gene: TRBJ2-1; CDR3aa: CSARGQGFYNEQFF; CDR3nt: TGCAGTGCTAGGGGACAGGGATTCTACAATGAGCAGTTCTTC
abundance: NA; d_gene: NA; v_gene: TRBV18; j_gene: TRBJ2-7; CDR3aa: CASSGGAGYEQYF; CDR3nt: TGTGCCAGCTCAGGGGGGGCTGGCTACGAGCAGTACTTC
abundance: few; d_gene: TRBD2; v_gene: TRBV19; j_gene: TRBJ2-5; CDR3aa: CASSIVGRLAGLQETQYF; CDR3nt: TGTGCCAGTAGTATAGTAGGTAGACTAGCGGGATTGCAAGAGACCCAGTACTTC
abundance: few; d_gene: NA; v_gene: TRBV10-3; j_gene: TRBJ2-3; CDR3aa: CAISETFSVTDTQYF; CDR3nt: TGTGCCATCAGTGAGACCTTCTCTGTCACAGATACGCAGTATTTT
abundance: NA; d_gene: TRBD1; v_gene: TRBV6-1; j_gene: TRBJ1-1; CDR3aa: CASSEANRGGAEAFF; CDR3nt: TGTGCCAGCAGTGAAGCGAACAGGGGGGGCGCTGAAGCTTTCTTT
abundance: NA; d_gene: NA; v_gene: TRBV6-2/TRBV6-3; j_gene: TRBJ2-1; CDR3aa: CASSPRGEQFF; CDR3nt: TGTGCCAGCAGTCCCCGGGGTGAGCAGTTCTTC
abundance: NA; d_gene: NA; v_gene: TRBV12-3/TRBV12-4; j_gene: TRBJ2-6; CDR3aa: CASSLRYGSSGANVLTF; CDR3nt: TGTGCCAGCAGTTTAAGGTATGGGAGCTCTGGGGCCAACGTCCTGACTTTC
abundance: NA; d_gene: TRBD1; v_gene: TRBV6-6; j_gene: TRBJ1-3; CDR3aa: CASSYLGTGGSGNTIYF; CDR3nt: TGTGCCAGCAGTTACCTGGGGACAGGGGGCTCTGGAAACACCATATATTTT
abundance: NA; d_gene: NA; v_gene: TRBV15; j_gene: TRBJ2-7; CDR3aa: CATSRDLGFYEQYF; CDR3nt: TGTGCCACCAGCAGAGATCTAGGGTTCTACGAGCAGTACTTC
abundance: NA; d_gene: TRBD2; v_gene: TRBV9; j_gene: TRBJ2-3; CDR3aa: CASSVVAGERDTQYF; CDR3nt: TGTGCCAGCAGCGTAGTAGCGGGAGAGAGGGATACGCAGTATTTT
abundance: NA; d_gene: TRBD1; v_gene: TRBV10-3; j_gene: TRBJ2-7; CDR3aa: CAISDRDRGLHEQYF; CDR3nt: TGTGCCATCAGTGACCGGGACAGGGGGCTTCACGAGCAGTACTTC
abundance: NA; d_gene: NA; v_gene: TRBV2; j_gene: TRBJ1-1; CDR3aa: CASTPFRANTEAFF; CDR3nt: TGTGCCAGCACACCCTTTAGGGCGAACACTGAAGCTTTCTTT
abundance: few; d_gene: NA; v_gene: TRBV25-1; j_gene: TRBJ1-2; CDR3aa: CASSDQVNYGYTF; CDR3nt: TGTGCCAGCAGTGATCAGGTTAACTATGGCTACACCTTC
abundance: NA; d_gene: NA; v_gene: TRBV18; j_gene: TRBJ2-7; CDR3aa: CASSPREITYEQYF; CDR3nt: TGTGCCAGCTCACCAAGGGAAATAACCTACGAGCAGTACTTC
abundance: NA; d_gene: NA; v_gene: TRBV6-2/TRBV6-3; j_gene: TRBJ2-7; CDR3aa: CAGSYAGVPSYEQYF; CDR3nt: TGTGCCGGCAGTTACGCAGGGGTCCCCTCCTACGAGCAGTACTTC
abundance: few; d_gene: NA; v_gene: TRBV12-5; j_gene: TRBJ2-1; CDR3aa: CASGLVLWNEQFF; CDR3nt: TGTGCTAGTGGTTTGGTACTGTGGAATGAGCAGTTCTTC
abundance: few; d_gene: NA; v_gene: TRBV14; j_gene: TRBJ2-7; CDR3aa: CASNLLGQSDYEQYF; CDR3nt: TGTGCCAGCAATCTCCTCGGGCAGTCGGACTACGAGCAGTACTTC
abundance: many; d_gene: NA; v_gene: TRBV28; j_gene: TRBJ2-7; CDR3aa: CASSMAGRYEQYF; CDR3nt: TGTGCCAGCAGCATGGCAGGGAGGTACGAGCAGTACTTC
abundance: few; d_gene: NA; v_gene: TRBV6-2/TRBV6-3; j_gene: TRBJ2-1; CDR3aa: CASSSLADEQFF; CDR3nt: TGTGCCAGCAGTTCCCTAGCAGATGAGCAGTTCTTC
abundance: NA; d_gene: NA; v_gene: TRBV3-1; j_gene: TRBJ2-1; CDR3aa: CASSQARRRNEQFF; CDR3nt: TGTGCCAGCAGCCAAGCGAGGCGTCGCAATGAGCAGTTCTTC
abundance: NA; d_gene: NA; v_gene: TRBV5-1; j_gene: TRBJ2-7; CDR3aa: CASSDWRGASYEQYF; CDR3nt: TGCGCCAGCAGCGACTGGAGGGGAGCCTCCTACGAGCAGTACTTC
abundance: NA; d_gene: NA; v_gene: TRBV28; j_gene: TRBJ2-3; CDR3aa: CATLRGDTQYF; CDR3nt: TGTGCCACTCTGCGAGGAGATACGCAGTATTTT
abundance: NA; d_gene: TRBD1; v_gene: TRBV28; j_gene: TRBJ2-3; CDR3aa: CASSLVDRGEVTDTQYF; CDR3nt: TGTGCCAGCAGTTTAGTGGACAGGGGGGAAGTCACAGATACGCAGTATTTT
abundance: NA; d_gene: TRBD1; v_gene: TRBV5-1; j_gene: TRBJ2-2; CDR3aa: CASSRATGANTGELFF; CDR3nt: TGCGCCAGCAGCCGGGCAACAGGGGCGAACACCGGGGAGCTGTTTTTT
abundance: NA; d_gene: NA; v_gene: TRBV7-2; j_gene: TRBJ1-4; CDR3aa: CASSSDRFTTNEKLFF; CDR3nt: TGTGCCAGCAGCTCAGATCGTTTCACAACTAATGAAAAACTGTTTTTT
abundance: NA; d_gene: TRBD2; v_gene: TRBV7-8; j_gene: TRBJ2-7; CDR3aa: CASSPERLAGDHNEQYF; CDR3nt: TGTGCCAGCAGCCCAGAACGTTTAGCGGGAGATCACAATGAGCAGTACTTC
abundance: NA; d_gene: TRBD2; v_gene: TRBV20-1; j_gene: TRBJ2-1; CDR3aa: CSAALRGSSYNEQFF; CDR3nt: TGCAGTGCTGCTCTGCGGGGGAGCTCCTACAATGAGCAGTTCTTC
abundance: NA; d_gene: TRBD2; v_gene: TRBV13; j_gene: TRBJ2-5; CDR3aa: CASSSGTSGGPLETQYF; CDR3nt: TGTGCCAGCAGCTCCGGGACTAGCGGGGGGCCATTAGAGACCCAGTACTTC
abundance: once; d_gene: NA; v_gene: TRBV12-3/TRBV12-4; j_gene: TRBJ1-3; CDR3aa: CASSSRSGWDTIYF; CDR3nt: TGTGCCAGCAGTTCCCGGAGCGGGTGGGACACCATATATTTT
abundance: few; d_gene: NA; v_gene: TRBV6-1; j_gene: TRBJ2-1; CDR3aa: CAYWAYNEQFF; CDR3nt: TGTGCTTATTGGGCTTACAATGAGCAGTTCTTC
abundance: many; d_gene: NA; v_gene: TRBV6-1; j_gene: TRBJ1-5; CDR3aa: CASSPRGPVYGNQPQHF; CDR3nt: TGTGCCAGCAGTCCGCGGGGTCCAGTGTATGGCAATCAGCCCCAGCATTTT
abundance: NA; d_gene: NA; v_gene: TRBV6-6; j_gene: TRBJ2-1; CDR3aa: CASSSVLRGSSYNEQFF; CDR3nt: TGTGCCAGCAGCTCCGTCCTCCGTGGCTCCTCCTACAATGAGCAGTTCTTC
abundance: few; d_gene: NA; v_gene: TRBV6-6; j_gene: TRBJ1-1; CDR3aa: CASSSRQEGNTEAFF; CDR3nt: TGTGCCAGCAGTTCCAGACAGGAGGGGAACACTGAAGCTTTCTTT
abundance: few; d_gene: TRBD2; v_gene: TRBV4-2; j_gene: TRBJ2-7; CDR3aa: CASSQEASGRSYEQYF; CDR3nt: TGTGCCAGCAGCCAAGAGGCTAGCGGGAGATCCTACGAGCAGTACTTC
abundance: NA; d_gene: TRBD1; v_gene: TRBV6-6; j_gene: TRBJ1-2; CDR3aa: CASSYEPNRGPSYGYTF; CDR3nt: TGTGCCAGCAGTTACGAACCCAACAGGGGGCCCAGTTATGGCTACACCTTC
abundance: NA; d_gene: TRBD2; v_gene: TRBV4-1; j_gene: TRBJ2-7; CDR3aa: CASSQGRGGKNEQYF; CDR3nt: TGCGCCAGCAGCCAAGGACGGGGGGGCAAGAATGAGCAGTACTTC
abundance: few; d_gene: NA; v_gene: TRBV7-6; j_gene: TRBJ1-5; CDR3aa: CASSLVHGGVWPQHF; CDR3nt: TGTGCCAGCAGCTTAGTCCACGGAGGGGTATGGCCCCAGCATTTT
abundance: NA; d_gene: NA; v_gene: TRBV14; j_gene: TRBJ1-2; CDR3aa: CASSRTGHYGYTF; CDR3nt: TGTGCCAGCAGCCGCACGGGTCACTATGGCTACACCTTC
abundance: few; d_gene: TRBD2; v_gene: TRBV7-8; j_gene: TRBJ2-1; CDR3aa: CASSPGLAVDEQFF; CDR3nt: TGTGCCAGCAGCCCAGGACTAGCGGTGGATGAGCAGTTCTTC
abundance: few; d_gene: TRBD2; v_gene: TRBV29-1; j_gene: TRBJ2-2; CDR3aa: CSVLSAGAGELFF; CDR3nt: TGCAGCGTTCTTTCAGCGGGAGCCGGGGAGCTGTTTTTT
abundance: few; d_gene: NA; v_gene: TRBV5-1; j_gene: TRBJ1-1; CDR3aa: CASSLRPDTEAFF; CDR3nt: TGCGCCAGCAGCTTGAGGCCGGACACTGAAGCTTTCTTT